A selection of T cell receptor beta chains follows, all from one sample in a study of CD8 T cells in ankylosing spondylitis. TCRdb reprocessed the 5' RACE reads via MiXCR and lists one record per CDR3 protein. The data show under 150,000 distinct CDR3 sequences, approximately 9.7% seen once. The material sequenced was blood, either unsorted or a sorted T cell fraction (not recorded which). The receptor set was obtained from a male donor with ankylosing spondylitis or in good health (not recorded which). Both conserved end residues are part of each CDR3. Fields, in order: clone size, V gene, J gene, D gene, CDR3 protein, CDR3 DNA. D genes are given only for firm matches. Clone size is not always given. Where it is, it says once, few, many or a class for expanded clones.

many	TRBV7-6	TRBJ2-4	TRBD1	CASSPQGATIAKNIQYF	TGTGCCAGCAGCCCGCAGGGGGCGACCATAGCCAAAAACATTCAGTACTTC
many	TRBV6-2/TRBV6-3	TRBJ1-2	.	CASSYGDYGYTF	TGTGCCAGCAGTTACGGGGACTATGGCTACACCTTC
few	TRBV21-1	TRBJ2-7	.	CASSKVTGPDEQYF	TGTGCCAGCAGCAAAGTAACGGGCCCCGACGAGCAGTACTTC
many	TRBV7-8	TRBJ2-1	.	CASSLRGQSNNEQFF	TGTGCCAGCAGCTTAAGGGGACAATCTAACAATGAGCAGTTCTTC
many	TRBV7-9	TRBJ2-3	.	CASSLDSSTDTQYF	TGTGCCAGCAGCTTAGACTCCAGCACAGATACGCAGTATTTT
many	TRBV20-1	TRBJ2-2	.	CSARDRRDPNTGELFF	TGCAGTGCTAGAGATCGGCGGGACCCGAACACCGGGGAGCTGTTTTTT
.	TRBV18	TRBJ2-7	TRBD2	CASSPLAGGPNYEQYF	TGTGCCAGCTCACCTCTTGCGGGAGGGCCAAACTACGAGCAGTACTTC
many	TRBV12-3/TRBV12-4	TRBJ2-2	TRBD1	CASSLGTGRSTGELFF	TGTGCCAGCAGTTTGGGGACAGGGAGGTCCACCGGGGAGCTGTTTTTT
many	TRBV5-5	TRBJ1-5	.	CASSFGGTGPQPQHF	TGTGCCAGCAGCTTCGGAGGGACGGGCCCACAGCCCCAGCATTTT
many	TRBV5-1	TRBJ1-1	TRBD1	CASSLELQGANTEAFF	TGCGCCAGCAGCTTGGAGTTGCAGGGGGCGAACACTGAAGCTTTCTTT
.	TRBV27	TRBJ2-2	TRBD2	CATRRRSGTTDAGELFF	TGTGCCACCCGACGTAGGAGCGGGACGACTGACGCCGGGGAGCTGTTTTTT
few	TRBV12-3/TRBV12-4	TRBJ2-1	TRBD2	CASSSPLGLAGQNEQFF	TGTGCCAGCAGTTCCCCTCTGGGACTAGCGGGACAGAATGAGCAGTTCTTC
.	TRBV5-1	TRBJ2-1	.	CASSLEMPGNEQFF	TGCGCCAGCAGCTTGGAAATGCCGGGGAATGAGCAGTTCTTC
many	TRBV21-1	TRBJ2-4	.	CASSNLGRVAKNIQYF	TGTGCCAGCAGCAACCTGGGAAGGGTAGCCAAAAACATTCAGTACTTC
few	TRBV12-3/TRBV12-4	TRBJ2-3	.	CATSPGGTDTQYF	TGTGCCACCAGCCCGGGAGGCACAGATACGCAGTATTTT
many	TRBV29-1	TRBJ1-1	.	CSVDRGGSAEAFF	TGCAGCGTTGATCGAGGGGGGAGCGCTGAAGCTTTCTTT
.	TRBV14	TRBJ2-7	TRBD2	CASSQETVAGGYEQYF	TGTGCCAGCAGCCAAGAGACGGTAGCGGGAGGGTACGAGCAGTACTTC
many	TRBV11-2	TRBJ2-7	TRBD2	CASSLEGLTLYEQYF	TGTGCCAGCAGCTTAGAGGGACTAACACTTTACGAGCAGTACTTC
many	TRBV6-4	TRBJ1-1	.	CASSSLPNTEAFF	TGTGCCAGCAGTTCGCTCCCGAACACTGAAGCTTTCTTT
few	TRBV7-8	TRBJ2-7	TRBD2	CASSVLLAGDSEQYF	TGTGCCAGCAGCGTCCTACTAGCGGGAGATAGCGAGCAGTACTTC
many	TRBV7-9	TRBJ2-4	.	CASSLDRNIQYF	TGTGCCAGCAGCCTCGACAGGAACATTCAGTACTTC
many	TRBV12-3/TRBV12-4	TRBJ2-3	TRBD2	CASSLARLAGATDTQYF	TGTGCCAGCAGTTTAGCCCGACTAGCGGGAGCGACAGATACGCAGTATTTT
.	TRBV7-2	TRBJ2-3	.	CASSNRDTQYF	TGTGCCAGCAGTAATAGGGATACGCAGTATTTT
few	TRBV5-4	TRBJ2-7	.	CASSLDGLEQYF	TGTGCCAGCAGCTTGGACGGGCTCGAGCAGTACTTC
.	TRBV5-8	TRBJ2-2	.	CASGPSANTGELFF	TGTGCCAGCGGCCCCAGCGCGAACACCGGGGAGCTGTTTTTT
many	TRBV7-9	TRBJ2-1	TRBD2	CASSPATSGRMYEQFF	TGTGCCAGCAGCCCGGCAACTAGCGGGAGGATGTATGAGCAGTTCTTC
few	TRBV18	TRBJ2-6	.	CASSPDSTGANVLTF	TGTGCCAGCTCACCCGACAGTACTGGGGCCAACGTCCTGACTTTC
many	TRBV7-2	TRBJ2-3	.	CASSWGWGTDTQYF	TGTGCCAGCAGCTGGGGGTGGGGCACAGATACGCAGTATTTT
.	TRBV6-4	TRBJ2-1	TRBD2	CASAGGVGSEQFF	TGTGCCAGCGCCGGGGGGGTTGGCAGTGAGCAGTTCTTC
.	TRBV5-1	TRBJ2-7	.	CASSLSLARGLYEQYF	TGCGCCAGCAGCTTGTCGTTGGCCAGGGGACTCTACGAGCAGTACTTC
.	TRBV5-1	TRBJ2-5	.	CASSPELRSQETQYF	TGCGCCAGCAGCCCCGAGCTCCGGTCACAAGAGACCCAGTACTTC
many	TRBV29-1	TRBJ2-3	TRBD1	CSFDDRGRTDTQYF	TGCAGCTTTGACGACAGGGGTAGGACAGATACGCAGTATTTT
many	TRBV4-2	TRBJ1-4	.	CASSQGAAFEKLFF	TGTGCCAGCAGCCAAGGGGCGGCCTTTGAAAAACTGTTTTTT
.	TRBV14	TRBJ2-7	.	CASSQGAYEQYF	TGTGCCAGCAGCCAAGGCGCCTACGAGCAGTACTTC
.	TRBV7-2	TRBJ2-5	TRBD1	CASSLLGQGSETQYF	TGTGCCAGCAGCTTGCTGGGACAGGGGAGTGAGACCCAGTACTTC
many	TRBV12-3/TRBV12-4	TRBJ2-2	.	CATLGARVGPYTGELFF	TGTGCCACGCTGGGGGCCCGGGTGGGACCCTACACCGGGGAGCTGTTTTTT
many	TRBV24-1	TRBJ1-3	.	CATVWGVGNTIYF	TGTGCCACCGTTTGGGGGGTCGGAAACACCATATATTTT
.	TRBV15	TRBJ2-3	.	CATSRDRRGKSSDTQYF	TGTGCCACCAGCAGAGATAGGAGGGGGAAAAGTTCAGATACGCAGTATTTT
many	TRBV28	TRBJ2-2	TRBD2	CASSSLAGGPAGELFF	TGTGCCAGCAGTTCTTTAGCGGGAGGGCCCGCCGGGGAGCTGTTTTTT
many	TRBV2	TRBJ2-1	.	CASSRDPGYNEQFF	TGTGCCAGCAGCCGGGACCCCGGCTACAATGAGCAGTTCTTC
many	TRBV10-3	TRBJ2-7	.	CAISDVAKLGYEQYF	TGTGCCATCAGTGACGTGGCAAAACTAGGCTACGAGCAGTACTTC
many	TRBV30	TRBJ1-3	.	CAWTRGGNTIYF	TGTGCCTGGACGCGAGGAGGCAACACCATATATTTT
many	TRBV20-1	TRBJ1-1	.	CSAREGAGTAVMGAFF	TGCAGTGCTAGAGAGGGAGCCGGGACCGCTGTGATGGGCGCTTTCTTT
few	TRBV28	TRBJ1-6	.	CASSLYVFGSPLHF	TGTGCCAGCAGTTTATACGTGTTCGGCTCACCCCTCCACTTT